The source of this T cell receptor (beta chain) is a study of blood T cell repertoires in COVID-19. On the study more broadly: There were acute and convalescent COVID-19 samples, and they came from the United States, Italy and Spain. From T cells, B-cell-depleted T cells, or PBMCs came the material, which was cDNA or gDNA.

From germline, CDR1 is SGHNT and CDR2 YYREEE (reference sequence). This CDR3 is built from 15 residues. Trimming pared 2 bases from V and 4 bases from J, leaving 15 bases between. How the authors handled the data: Nucleated cell number was recorded as an estimate derived from reference gene primer amplification. Profiled with immunoSEQ multiplex PCR; TCRdb holds only in-frame clones, not every one. Clonal size and the V and J genes are those of that table, whereas D and trimming came from the DNA. The sample has 350,000 to 450,000 clones, around 92% seen once. Sequencing was carried out using peripheral blood. The receptor's source is a man aged 40-49 years with acute or convalescent COVID-19. The chain combines TRBV5-4 with TRBJ1-1, with a weak D call TRBD1 (5 bases). The CDR3 nucleotides read TGTGCCAGCAGCTTAATCGTTGGCGGGGGCACTGAAGCTTTCTTT. As protein: CASSLIVGGGTEAFF.